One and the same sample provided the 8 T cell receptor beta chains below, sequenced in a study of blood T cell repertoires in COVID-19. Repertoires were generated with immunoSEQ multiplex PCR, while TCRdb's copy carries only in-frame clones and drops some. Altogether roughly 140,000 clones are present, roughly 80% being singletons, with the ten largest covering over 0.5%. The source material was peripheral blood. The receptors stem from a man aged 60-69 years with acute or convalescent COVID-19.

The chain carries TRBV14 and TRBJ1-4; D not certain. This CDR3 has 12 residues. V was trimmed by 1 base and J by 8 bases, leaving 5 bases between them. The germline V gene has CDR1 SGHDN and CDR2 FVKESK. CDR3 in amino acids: CASSQGGEKLFF. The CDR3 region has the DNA TGTGCCAGCAGCCAAGGAGGGGAAAAACTGTTTTTT.

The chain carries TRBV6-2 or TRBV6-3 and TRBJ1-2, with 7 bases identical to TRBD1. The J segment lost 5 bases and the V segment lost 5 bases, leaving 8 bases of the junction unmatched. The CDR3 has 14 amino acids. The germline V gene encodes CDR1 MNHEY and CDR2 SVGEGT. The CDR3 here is CASSAEGQIYGYTF. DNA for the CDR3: TGTGCCAGCAGTGCCGAGGGACAGATTTATGGCTACACCTTC.

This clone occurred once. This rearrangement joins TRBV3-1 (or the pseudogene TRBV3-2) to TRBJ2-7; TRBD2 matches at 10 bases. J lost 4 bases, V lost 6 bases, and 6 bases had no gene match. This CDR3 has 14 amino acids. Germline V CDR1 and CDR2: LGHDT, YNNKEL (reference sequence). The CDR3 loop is CASSLAGVGYEQYF. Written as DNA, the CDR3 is TGTGCCAGCAGTCTAGCGGGAGTGGGTTACGAGCAGTACTTC.

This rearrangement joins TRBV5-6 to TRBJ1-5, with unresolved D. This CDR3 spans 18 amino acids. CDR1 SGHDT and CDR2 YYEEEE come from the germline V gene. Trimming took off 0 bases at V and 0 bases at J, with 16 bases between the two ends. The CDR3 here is CASSLETGKRNSNQPQHF. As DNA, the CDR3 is TGTGCCAGCAGCTTGGAAACCGGGAAGAGAAATAGCAATCAGCCCCAGCATTTT. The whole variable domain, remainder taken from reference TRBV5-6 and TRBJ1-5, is DAGVTQSPTHLIKTRGQQVTLRCSPKSGHDTVSWYQQALGQGPQFIFQYYEEEERQRGNFPDRFSGHQFPNYSSELNVNALLLGDSALYLCASSLETGKRNSNQPQHFGDGTRLSIL.

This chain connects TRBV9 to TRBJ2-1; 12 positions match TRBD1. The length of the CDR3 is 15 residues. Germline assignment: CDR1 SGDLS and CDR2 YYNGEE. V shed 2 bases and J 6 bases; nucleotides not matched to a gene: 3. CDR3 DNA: TGTGCCAGCAGCGTGGGACAGGGGGCAGTCAATGAGCAGTTCTTC. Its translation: CASSVGQGAVNEQFF.

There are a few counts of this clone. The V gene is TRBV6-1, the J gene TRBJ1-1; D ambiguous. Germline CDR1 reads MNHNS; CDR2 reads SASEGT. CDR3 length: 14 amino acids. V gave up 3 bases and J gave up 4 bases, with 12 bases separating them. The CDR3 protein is CASSESPKTTEAFF. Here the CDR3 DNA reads TGTGCCAGCAGTGAGAGTCCAAAAACCACTGAAGCTTTCTTT.

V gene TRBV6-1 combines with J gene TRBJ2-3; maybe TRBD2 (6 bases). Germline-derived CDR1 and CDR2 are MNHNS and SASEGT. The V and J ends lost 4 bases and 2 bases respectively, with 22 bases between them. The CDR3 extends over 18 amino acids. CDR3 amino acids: CASSGLGGGPALTDTQYF. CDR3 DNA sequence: TGTGCCAGCAGTGGACTTGGGGGAGGACCAGCCCTCACAGATACGCAGTATTTT.

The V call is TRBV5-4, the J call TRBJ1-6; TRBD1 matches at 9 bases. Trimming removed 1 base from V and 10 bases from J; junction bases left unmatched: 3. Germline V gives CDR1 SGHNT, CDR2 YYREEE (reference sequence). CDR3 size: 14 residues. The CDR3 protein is CASSLTGGGSPLHF. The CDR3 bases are TGTGCCAGCAGCTTGACAGGGGGCGGCTCACCCCTCCACTTT.